The TCR beta chain under discussion was sequenced for a study of chemoradiotherapy in HPV16-positive cancers. At the level of the study: Functional T-cell assays on two HPV16-positive patients' cells defined candidate HPV-specific clones and common TCR motifs. Points from the study as a whole: HPV-specific T cells were functionally defined from only two HPV16-positive patients. For HPV16-positive patients, expanding HPV-responsive T cells associated with longer recurrence-free survival. Candidate HPV-specific clones and E7-related TCR motifs grew in tumor during treatment.

Regarding this clone: Its cognate antigen is unknown.

The CDR3 has 15 amino acids. Germline CDR1 GTSNPN, CDR2 SVGIG (reference sequence). Trimming pared 3 bases from V and 8 bases from J, leaving 20 bases between. Measured with immunoSEQ multiplex PCR; TCRdb has only the in-frame clones, and not every one. This table holds more than 9,500 clones, over 60% found once. The source is a human donor with HPV-associated anogenital cancer. The chain is built from TRBV30 and TRBJ2-1; D gene ambiguous. Sampling was carried out from a patient who underwent chemoradiotherapy. The CDR3 DNA reads TGTGCCTGGAGGGCCCCTGGCAAGACCGCTGATGAGCAGTTCTTC. This translates into CAWRAPGKTADEQFF.